This T cell receptor beta chain was sequenced for a study of blood T cells in healthy people across ages. This clonotype was recorded at least ten times. The length of the CDR3 is 14 residues. Germline loops: CDR1 MGHRA, CDR2 YSYEKL. Trimming pared 3 bases from V and 4 bases from J, leaving 13 bases between. Alongside a J-beta primer mix, a sample-barcoded 5' primer served in a second PCR lasting 7 to 11 cycles. TCRdb reprocessed the 5' RACE reads with MiXCR, giving one entry per CDR3 protein. This sample has 750,000 to 950,000 distinct CDR3 sequences, with 25% to 30% found just once. A further study also used this sample, focusing on T cells of mothers and their children.

The chain is built from TRBV4-1 and TRBJ2-7; the D gene is possibly TRBD2 (5 bases). The source of this sequence is a woman in her thirties or forties in good health. Input material: blood. This CDR3 reads CASSQPTRGYEQYF. The CDR3 region has the DNA TGCGCCAGCAGCCAGCCCACCCGAGGGTACGAGCAGTACTTC.